This T cell receptor beta chain was retrieved from a study of T cell clonality in common variable immunodeficiency. This CDR3 contains 15 residues. Germline-derived CDR1 and CDR2 are ENHRY and SYGVKD. Trimming cost V 4 bases and J 3 bases, with 14 bases left between them. Here immunoSEQ multiplex PCR was the method, and the copy in TCRdb shows in-frame clones only, minus some. The sample includes some 19,000 clones, none of them occurring once. This clone was recorded at least ten times. Its antigen remains unknown. With the read ending 3 residues before the CDR3 end, the germline J gene is used to fill in that end. Study-wide points: Common variable immunodeficiency TCR beta sequences reportedly had fewer deletions and N-nucleotide insertions.

The chain carries TRBV10-3 and TRBJ2-3; D may be TRBD1 or TRBD2 (6 bases each). The receptor was isolated from a human donor with common variable immunodeficiency. The material sequenced was peripheral blood mononuclear cells. CDR3 bases read: TGTGCCATCAGTGGCGGGACACCGCCAACAGATACG. Protein: CAISGGTPPTDT. The full CDR3 protein is CAISGGTPPTDTQYF.